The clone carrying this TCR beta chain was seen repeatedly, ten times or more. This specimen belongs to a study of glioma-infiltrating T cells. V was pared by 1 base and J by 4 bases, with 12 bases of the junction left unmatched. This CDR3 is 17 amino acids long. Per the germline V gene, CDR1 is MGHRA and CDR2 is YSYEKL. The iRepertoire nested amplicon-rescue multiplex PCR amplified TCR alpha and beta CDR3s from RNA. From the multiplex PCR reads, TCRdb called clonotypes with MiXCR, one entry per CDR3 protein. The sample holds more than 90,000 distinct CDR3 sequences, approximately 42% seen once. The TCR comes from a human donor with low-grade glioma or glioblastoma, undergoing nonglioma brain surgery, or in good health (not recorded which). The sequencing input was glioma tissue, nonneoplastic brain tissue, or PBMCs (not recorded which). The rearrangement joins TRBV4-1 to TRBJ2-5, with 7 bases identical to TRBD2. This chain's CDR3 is CASSQAPGGLDRETQYF. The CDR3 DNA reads TGCGCCAGCAGCCAAGCCCCGGGAGGACTAGATAGAGAGACCCAGTACTTC.